This entry is about one T cell receptor beta chain. Its target is not known. Trimming stripped 4 bases from V and 0 bases from J, with 9 bases between. The CDR3 contains 13 residues. CDR1 is SQVTM and CDR2 is ANQGSEA in the germline V gene. Library construction involved attaching unique molecular identifiers to individual cDNA molecules, which allowed quantitative, reproducible TCR counting. Authors' processing steps: The median was roughly 91,000 TCRs per sample, ranging roughly 20,000 to 690,600. TCRdb re-derived calls from the RACE reads in MiXCR, one entry per CDR3 protein. The V and J calls shown here were made by TCRdb, not taken from the authors' results. Counted here are under 200,000 distinct CDR3 sequences, approximately 29% occurring once; the ten biggest clones make up under 3%. As for time point: pre-sensitization, week 0. The treatment denotes: therapeutic diphenylcyclopropenone sensitization with weekly scalp DPC.

This specimen comes from a study of human T cells and chemical hapten exposure. The study, taken as a whole, reports: Expanded TCRs were compared with controls, and the expanded TCRs formed significantly more large CDR3 similarity clusters. Donors had alopecia, so their immune response may differ from healthy people's.

This TCR derives from a woman between 25 and 40 years old with alopecia areata. Some clones in this sample may be carry-over from other donors' samples. The rearrangement joins TRBV29-1 to TRBJ1-1; tentatively, D is TRBD1 (5 bases). This material consisted of whole blood, taken in connection with sensitization to the hapten diphenylcyclopropenone (DPC). The CDR3 DNA follows: TGCAGCGTTGTCTGGGGGTTGAACACTGAAGCTTTCTTT. It translates to CSVVWGLNTEAFF.